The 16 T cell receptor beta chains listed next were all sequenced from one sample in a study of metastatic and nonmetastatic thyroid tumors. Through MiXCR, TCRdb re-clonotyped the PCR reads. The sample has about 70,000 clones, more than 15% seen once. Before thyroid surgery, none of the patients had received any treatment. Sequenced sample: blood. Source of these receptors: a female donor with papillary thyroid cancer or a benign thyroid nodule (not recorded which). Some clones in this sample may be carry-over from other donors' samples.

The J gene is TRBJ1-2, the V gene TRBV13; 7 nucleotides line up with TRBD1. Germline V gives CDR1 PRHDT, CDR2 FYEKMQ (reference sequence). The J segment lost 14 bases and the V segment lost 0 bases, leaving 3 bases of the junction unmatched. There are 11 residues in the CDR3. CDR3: CASSLGQGPTF. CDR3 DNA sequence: TGTGCCAGCAGCTTAGGACAGGGGCCGACCTTC.

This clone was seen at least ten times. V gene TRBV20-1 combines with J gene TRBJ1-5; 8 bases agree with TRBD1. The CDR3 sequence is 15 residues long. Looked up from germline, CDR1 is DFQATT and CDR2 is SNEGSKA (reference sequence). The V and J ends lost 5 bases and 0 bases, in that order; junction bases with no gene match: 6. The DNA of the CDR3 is TGCAGTGCTGGGACAGGCCAATATAGCAATCAGCCCCAGCATTTT. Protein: CSAGTGQYSNQPQHF.

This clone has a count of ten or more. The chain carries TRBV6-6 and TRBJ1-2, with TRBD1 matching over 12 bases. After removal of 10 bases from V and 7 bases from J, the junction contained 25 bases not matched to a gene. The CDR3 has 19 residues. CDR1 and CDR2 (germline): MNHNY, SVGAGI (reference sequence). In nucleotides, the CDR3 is TGTGCCACCCCCAAAGCCCAAAGTAGGGGGACAGGGGGCGCGTCTGGCTACACCTTC. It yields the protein CATPKAQSRGTGGASGYTF.

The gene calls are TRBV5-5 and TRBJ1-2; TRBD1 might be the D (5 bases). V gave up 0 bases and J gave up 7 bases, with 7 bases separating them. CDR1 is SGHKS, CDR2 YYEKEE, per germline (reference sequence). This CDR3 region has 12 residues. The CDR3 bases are TGTGCCAGCAGCTTGGGCGGGGCTGGCTACACCTTC. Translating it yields CASSLGGAGYTF.

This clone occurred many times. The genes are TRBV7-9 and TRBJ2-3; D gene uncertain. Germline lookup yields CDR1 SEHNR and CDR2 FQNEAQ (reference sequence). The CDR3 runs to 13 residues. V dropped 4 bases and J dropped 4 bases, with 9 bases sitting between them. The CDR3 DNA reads TGTGCCAGCAGCTACCACGGAGCAGATACGCAGTATTTT. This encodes CASSYHGADTQYF.

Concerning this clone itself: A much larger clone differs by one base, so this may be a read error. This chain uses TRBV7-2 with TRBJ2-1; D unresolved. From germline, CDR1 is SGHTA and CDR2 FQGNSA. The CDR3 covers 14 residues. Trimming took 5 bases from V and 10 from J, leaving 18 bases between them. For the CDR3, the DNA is TGTGCCAGCAGCGTAGTAGTCCAAGTGGTGGAGCAGTTCTTC. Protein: CASSVVVQVVEQFF.

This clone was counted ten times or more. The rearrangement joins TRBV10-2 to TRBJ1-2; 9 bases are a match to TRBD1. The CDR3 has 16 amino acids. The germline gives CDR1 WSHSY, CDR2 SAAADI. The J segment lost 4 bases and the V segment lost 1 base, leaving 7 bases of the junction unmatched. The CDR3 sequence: CASSELQGAGSYGYTF. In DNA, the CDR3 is TGCGCCAGCAGTGAGTTACAGGGGGCTGGTAGCTATGGCTACACCTTC.

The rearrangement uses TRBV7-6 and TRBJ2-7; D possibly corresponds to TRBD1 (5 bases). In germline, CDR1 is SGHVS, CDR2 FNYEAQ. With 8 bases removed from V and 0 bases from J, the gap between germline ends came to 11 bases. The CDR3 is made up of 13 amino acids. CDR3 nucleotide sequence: TGTGCCAGCGGCATGGGGCCCTCCTACGAGCAGTACTTC. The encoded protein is CASGMGPSYEQYF.

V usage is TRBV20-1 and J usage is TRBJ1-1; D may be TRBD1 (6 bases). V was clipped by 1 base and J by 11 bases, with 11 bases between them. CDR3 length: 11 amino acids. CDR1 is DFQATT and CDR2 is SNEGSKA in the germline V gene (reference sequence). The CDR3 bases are TGCAGTGCTAGAGTGCAGGGGTGGGCTTTCTTT. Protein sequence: CSARVQGWAFF.

For the CDR3, the DNA is TGTGCCAGCAGTGACAGTGTAGGACGTACAGATACGCAGTATTTT. This encodes CASSDSVGRTDTQYF. This chain links TRBV25-1 with TRBJ2-3; D not resolved. This CDR3 spans 15 amino acids. V lost 3 bases and J 3 bases, leaving 13 bases between the germline ends. Per the germline V gene, CDR1 is MGHDK and CDR2 is SYGVNS.

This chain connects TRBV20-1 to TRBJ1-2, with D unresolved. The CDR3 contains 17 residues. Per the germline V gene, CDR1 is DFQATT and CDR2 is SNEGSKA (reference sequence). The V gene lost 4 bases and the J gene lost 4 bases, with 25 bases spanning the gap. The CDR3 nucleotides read TGCAGTGCTACCCCCGAATCCCCTAGTCCCCTTTCCTATGGCTACACCTTC. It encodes CSATPESPSPLSYGYTF.

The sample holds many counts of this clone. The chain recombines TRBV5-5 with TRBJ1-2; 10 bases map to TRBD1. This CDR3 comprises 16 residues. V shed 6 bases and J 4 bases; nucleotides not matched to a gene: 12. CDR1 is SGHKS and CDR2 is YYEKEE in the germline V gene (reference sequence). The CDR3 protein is CASTPYQTGGLYGYTF. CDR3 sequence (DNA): TGTGCCAGCACCCCCTACCAGACAGGGGGCCTCTATGGCTACACCTTC.

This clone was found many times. CDR3 sequence: CSARPPGLAGGIYEQYF. CDR3 bases: TGCAGTGCTAGACCTCCGGGACTAGCGGGAGGGATTTACGAGCAGTACTTC. The chain joins TRBV20-1 to TRBJ2-7; 16 bases align to TRBD2. This CDR3 region has 17 residues. Looked up from germline, CDR1 is DFQATT and CDR2 is SNEGSKA (reference sequence). The V and J ends lost 2 bases and 4 bases, in that order; junction bases with no gene match: 8.

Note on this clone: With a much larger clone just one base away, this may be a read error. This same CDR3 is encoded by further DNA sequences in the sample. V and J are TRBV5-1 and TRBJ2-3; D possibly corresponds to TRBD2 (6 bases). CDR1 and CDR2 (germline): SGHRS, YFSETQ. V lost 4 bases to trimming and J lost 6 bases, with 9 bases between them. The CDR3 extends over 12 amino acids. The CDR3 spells CASSPEGDTQYF. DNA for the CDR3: TGCGCCAGCAGCCCGGAGGGTGATACGCAGTATTTT.

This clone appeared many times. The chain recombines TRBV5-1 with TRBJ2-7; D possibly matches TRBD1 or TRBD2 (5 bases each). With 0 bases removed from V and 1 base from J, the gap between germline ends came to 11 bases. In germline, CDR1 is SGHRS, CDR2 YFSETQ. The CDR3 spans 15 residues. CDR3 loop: CASSLGGIESYEQYF. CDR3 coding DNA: TGCGCCAGCAGCTTGGGGGGGATTGAATCCTACGAGCAGTACTTC.

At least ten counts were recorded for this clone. The CDR3 DNA sequence: TGTGCCAGCAGTTTAGCGGGACAGTACAATGAGCAGTTCTTC. Amino acid sequence: CASSLAGQYNEQFF. The V gene is TRBV12-3 or TRBV12-4, the J gene TRBJ2-1; 7 positions match TRBD1. V lost 0 bases to trimming and J lost 4 bases; unmatched junction nucleotides: 0. There are 14 residues in the CDR3.